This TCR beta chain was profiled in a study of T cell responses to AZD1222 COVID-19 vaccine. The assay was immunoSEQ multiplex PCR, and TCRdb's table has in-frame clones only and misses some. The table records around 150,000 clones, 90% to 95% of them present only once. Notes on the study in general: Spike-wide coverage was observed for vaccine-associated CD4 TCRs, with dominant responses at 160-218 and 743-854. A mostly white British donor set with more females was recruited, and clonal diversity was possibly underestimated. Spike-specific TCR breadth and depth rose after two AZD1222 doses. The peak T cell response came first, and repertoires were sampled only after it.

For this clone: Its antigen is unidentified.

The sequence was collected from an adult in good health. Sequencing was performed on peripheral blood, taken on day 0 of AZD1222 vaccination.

The CDR3 nucleotides are TGCGCCAGCAGCTTCGGTAGGGATACGCAGTATTTT. It is translated as CASSFGRDTQYF. The J gene is TRBJ2-3, the V gene TRBV5-1; the D is unclear. CDR1 is SGHRS and CDR2 is YFSETQ in the germline V gene. This CDR3 is built from 12 residues. Trimming shortened V by 2 bases and J by 6 bases, and 7 bases separated the two germline ends.